This TCR beta chain was obtained from a study of T cells in Graves' hyperthyroidism and ophthalmopathy. CDR1 ENHRY and CDR2 SYGVKD come from the germline V gene. This CDR3 is built from 18 residues. Trimming stripped 0 bases from V and 0 bases from J, with 15 bases between. Study-level points and caveats: Blood also carried most thyroid clonotypes expanded above 0.001.

What was amplified from RNA transcripts were TCR beta CDR3 regions. A set of HTBI primers served as the primers for a first-round RT-PCR of the TCR CDR3. TCRdb passed the multiplex PCR reads through MiXCR, listing each CDR3 protein once. The sample carries about 540,000 distinct CDR3 sequences, roughly 46% recorded once. Turning to this clonotype: The antigen remains unidentified.

The receptor's source is a woman under 30 with Graves' hyperthyroidism. This chain uses TRBV10-3 with TRBJ1-5; possible D gene TRBD1, 6 bases. The material sequenced was peripheral blood or thyroid tissue (not recorded which). The CDR3 sequence: CAISESGGRTHSNQPQHF. As DNA, the CDR3 is TGTGCCATCAGTGAGTCTGGGGGGCGAACTCATAGCAATCAGCCCCAGCATTTT.